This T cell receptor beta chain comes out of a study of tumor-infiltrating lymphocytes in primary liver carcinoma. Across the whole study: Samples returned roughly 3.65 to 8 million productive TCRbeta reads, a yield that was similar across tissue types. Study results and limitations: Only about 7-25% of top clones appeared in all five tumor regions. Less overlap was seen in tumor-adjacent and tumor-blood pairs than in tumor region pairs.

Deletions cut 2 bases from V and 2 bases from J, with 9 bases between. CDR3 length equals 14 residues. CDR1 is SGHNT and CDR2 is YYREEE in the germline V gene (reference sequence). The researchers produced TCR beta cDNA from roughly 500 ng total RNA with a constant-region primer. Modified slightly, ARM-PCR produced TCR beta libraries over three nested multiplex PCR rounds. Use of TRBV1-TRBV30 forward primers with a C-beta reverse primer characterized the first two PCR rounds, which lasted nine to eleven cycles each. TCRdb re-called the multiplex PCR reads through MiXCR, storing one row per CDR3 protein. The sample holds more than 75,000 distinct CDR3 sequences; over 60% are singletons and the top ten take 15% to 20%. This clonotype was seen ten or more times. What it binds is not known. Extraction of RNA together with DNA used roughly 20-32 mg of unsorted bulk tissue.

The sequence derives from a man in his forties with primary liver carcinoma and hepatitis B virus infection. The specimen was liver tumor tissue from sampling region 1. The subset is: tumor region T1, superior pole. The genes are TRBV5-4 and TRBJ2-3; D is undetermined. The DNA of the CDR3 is TGTGCCAGCAGCTTAACTACCAACACAGATACGCAGTATTTT. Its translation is CASSLTTNTDTQYF.